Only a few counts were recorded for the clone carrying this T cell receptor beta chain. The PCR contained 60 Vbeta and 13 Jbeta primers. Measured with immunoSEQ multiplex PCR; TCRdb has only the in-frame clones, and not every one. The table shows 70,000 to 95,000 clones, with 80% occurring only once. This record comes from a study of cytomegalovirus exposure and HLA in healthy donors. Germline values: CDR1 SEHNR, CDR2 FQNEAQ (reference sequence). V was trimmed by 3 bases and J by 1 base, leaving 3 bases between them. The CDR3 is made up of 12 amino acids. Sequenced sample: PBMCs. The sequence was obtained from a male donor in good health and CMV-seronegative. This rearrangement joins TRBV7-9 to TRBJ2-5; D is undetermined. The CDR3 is CASSFSQETQYF. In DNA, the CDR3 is TGTGCCAGCAGCTTCTCCCAAGAGACCCAGTACTTC.